This T cell receptor (beta chain) was sequenced during a study of vaccination and CD4 T cells after COVID-19. Study summary: At a median around 100 days (range 35 to 161) after diagnosis, post-COVID samples were drawn. Spike peptides, overlapping and drawn from SARS-CoV-2, HCoV-NL63, HCoV-OC43 and HCoV-229E, were used to stimulate cells. General study results and limits: Convalescent patients displayed spike mono-reactivity in 304 of 307 vaccine-specific clones.

Described treatment: roughly nine-day PBMC culture with coronavirus spike peptide pools or control peptides (ViraFEST assay). Peptide pools at around 10 ug/ml stimulated two million PBMCs per well with about 9.6 IU/ml IL-2. The CDR3 is 13 residues long. Trimming stripped 4 bases from V and 4 bases from J, with 8 bases between. Germline V lookup: CDR1 KGHSH, CDR2 LQKENI. Note on this clonotype: No antigen is known for it.

Cultured CD4+ T-cell DNA underwent Oncomine TCR Beta short-read sequencing. One entry per CDR3 protein, called by TCRdb with MiXCR from the PCR reads. The table records over 11,000 distinct CDR3 sequences, roughly 20% of them present only once. Material for sequencing was cultured CD4+ T cells from blood. V gene TRBV18 combines with J gene TRBJ1-3, with D unclear. The clonotype comes from a human donor with COVID-19. In DNA, the CDR3 is TGTGCCAGCTCACACCAGGAAGGAAACACCATATATTTT. It is translated as CASSHQEGNTIYF.